This T cell receptor (beta chain) was identified during a study of T cell responses to AZD1222 COVID-19 vaccine. Broader study findings: In the spike-specific TCR repertoire, nearly half reportedly target unmutated variant regions.

As to this clone: Its antigen remains unidentified.

Only in-frame clones appear in the TCRdb table, and some are missing; sequencing was by immunoSEQ multiplex PCR. The sample holds about 170,000 clones, roughly 87% seen once. The material was peripheral blood, obtained 28 days after the second AZD1222 dose. The receptor's source is an adult who received the AZD1222 COVID-19 vaccine.

The CDR3 region is CASRTGANTGELFF. The CDR3 DNA reads TGTGCCAGCCGAACCGGGGCGAACACCGGGGAGCTGTTTTTT. The V call is TRBV27, the J call TRBJ2-2; TRBD2 is a possible D gene (5 bases). CDR1 and CDR2 (germline): MNHEY, SMNVEV (reference sequence). The V end was cut by 8 bases, the J end by 0 bases, with 10 bases between. CDR3 size: 14 residues.